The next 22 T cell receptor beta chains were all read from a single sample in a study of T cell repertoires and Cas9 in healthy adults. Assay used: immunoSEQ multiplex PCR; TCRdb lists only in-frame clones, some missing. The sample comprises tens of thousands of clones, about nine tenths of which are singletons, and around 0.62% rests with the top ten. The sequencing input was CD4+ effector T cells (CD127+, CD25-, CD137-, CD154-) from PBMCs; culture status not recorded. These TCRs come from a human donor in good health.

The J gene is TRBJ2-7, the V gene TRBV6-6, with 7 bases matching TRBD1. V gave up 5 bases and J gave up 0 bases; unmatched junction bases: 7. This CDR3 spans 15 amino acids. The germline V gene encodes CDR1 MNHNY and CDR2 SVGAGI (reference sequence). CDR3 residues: CASSPPKGASYEQYF. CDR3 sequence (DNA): TGTGCCAGCAGTCCGCCGAAGGGGGCCTCCTACGAGCAGTACTTC.

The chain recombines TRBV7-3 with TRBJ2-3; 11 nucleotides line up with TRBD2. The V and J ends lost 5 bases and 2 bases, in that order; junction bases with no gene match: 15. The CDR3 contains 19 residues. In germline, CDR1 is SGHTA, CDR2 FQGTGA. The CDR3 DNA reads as TGTGCCAGCAGCCGAGGGCTAGCGGGGGGTTACACCCCCACAGATACGCAGTATTTT. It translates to CASSRGLAGGYTPTDTQYF.

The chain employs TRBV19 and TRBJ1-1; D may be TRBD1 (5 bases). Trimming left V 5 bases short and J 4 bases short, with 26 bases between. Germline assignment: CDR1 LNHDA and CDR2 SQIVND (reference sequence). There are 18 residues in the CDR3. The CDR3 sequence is CASSFRGVGHPGSTEAFF. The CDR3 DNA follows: TGTGCCAGTAGTTTTCGTGGTGTGGGGCACCCAGGTAGCACTGAAGCTTTCTTT.

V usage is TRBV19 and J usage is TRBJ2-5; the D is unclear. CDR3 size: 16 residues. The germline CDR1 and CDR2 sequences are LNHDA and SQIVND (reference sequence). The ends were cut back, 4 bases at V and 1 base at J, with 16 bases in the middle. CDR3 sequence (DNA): TGTGCCAGTAGTACCTACACCGATCTCCCCCAAGAGACCCAGTACTTC. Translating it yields CASSTYTDLPQETQYF. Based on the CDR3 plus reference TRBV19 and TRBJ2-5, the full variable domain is DGGITQSPKYLFRKEGQNVTLSCEQNLNHDAMYWYRQDPGQGLRLIYYSQIVNDFQKGDIAEGYSVSREKKESFPLTVTSAQKNPTAFYLCASSTYTDLPQETQYFGPGTRLLVL.

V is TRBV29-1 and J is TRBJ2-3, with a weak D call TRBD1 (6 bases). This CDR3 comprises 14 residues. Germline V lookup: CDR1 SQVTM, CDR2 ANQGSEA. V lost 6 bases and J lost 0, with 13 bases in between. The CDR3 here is CSVTDSVSTDTQYF. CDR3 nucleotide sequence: TGCAGCGTGACGGACAGCGTCAGCACAGATACGCAGTATTTT.

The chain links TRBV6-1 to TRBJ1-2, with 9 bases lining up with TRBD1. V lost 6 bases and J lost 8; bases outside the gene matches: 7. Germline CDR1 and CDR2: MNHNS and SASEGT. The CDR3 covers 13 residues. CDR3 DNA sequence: TGTGCCAGCAGCCCTACAGGGGGCAGGGGCTACACCTTC. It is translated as CASSPTGGRGYTF.

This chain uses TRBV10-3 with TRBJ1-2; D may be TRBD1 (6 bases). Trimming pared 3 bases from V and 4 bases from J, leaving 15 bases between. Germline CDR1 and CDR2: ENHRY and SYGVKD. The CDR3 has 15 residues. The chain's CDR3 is CAISDYPGAGYGYTF. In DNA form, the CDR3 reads TGTGCCATCAGTGATTATCCGGGGGCCGGCTATGGCTACACCTTC.

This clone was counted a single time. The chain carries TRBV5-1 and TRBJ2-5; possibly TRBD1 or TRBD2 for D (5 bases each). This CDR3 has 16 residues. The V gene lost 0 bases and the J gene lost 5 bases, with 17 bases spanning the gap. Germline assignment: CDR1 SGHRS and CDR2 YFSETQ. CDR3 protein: CASSLVGDTWGETQYF. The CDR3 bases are TGCGCCAGCAGCTTGGTTGGAGATACGTGGGGGGAGACCCAGTACTTC.

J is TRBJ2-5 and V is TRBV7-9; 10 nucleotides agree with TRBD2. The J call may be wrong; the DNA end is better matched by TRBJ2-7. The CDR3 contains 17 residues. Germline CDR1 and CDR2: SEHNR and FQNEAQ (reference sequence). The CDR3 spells CASSLVGASGGFYEQYF. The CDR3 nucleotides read TGTGCCAGCAGCTTAGTTGGCGCTAGCGGGGGATTCTACGAGCAGTACTTC.

The CDR3 coding sequence is TGTGCCAGCAGCCCGAGGAACGGGACTAGCGGGGCAAAGACCCAGTACTTC. Translated: CASSPRNGTSGAKTQYF. The chain uses TRBV7-6 and TRBJ2-5; 13 positions match TRBD2. V was clipped by 5 bases and J by 6 bases; unmatched bases: 12. This CDR3 is built from 17 residues. The germline V gene has CDR1 SGHVS and CDR2 FNYEAQ.

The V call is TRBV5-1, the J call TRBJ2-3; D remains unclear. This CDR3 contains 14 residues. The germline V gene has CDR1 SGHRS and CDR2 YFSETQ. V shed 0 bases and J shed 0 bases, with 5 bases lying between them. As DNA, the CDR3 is TGCGCCAGCAGCTTGGTGTGGAGCACAGATACGCAGTATTTT. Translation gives CASSLVWSTDTQYF.

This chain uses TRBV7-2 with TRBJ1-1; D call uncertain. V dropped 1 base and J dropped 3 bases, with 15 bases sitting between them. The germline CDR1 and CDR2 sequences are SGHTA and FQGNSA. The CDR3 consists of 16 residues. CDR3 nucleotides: TGTGCCAGCAGCTTAGGCGTGGGGAATGCGGACACTGAAGCTTTCTTT. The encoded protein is CASSLGVGNADTEAFF.

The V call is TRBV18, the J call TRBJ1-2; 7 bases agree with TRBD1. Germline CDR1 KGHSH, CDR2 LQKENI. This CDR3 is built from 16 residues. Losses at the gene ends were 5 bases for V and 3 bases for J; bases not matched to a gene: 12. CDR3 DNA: TGTGCCAGCTCAGCCCAAAAGACAGGGTTAGACTATGGCTACACCTTC. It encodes CASSAQKTGLDYGYTF. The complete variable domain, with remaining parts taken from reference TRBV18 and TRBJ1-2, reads NAGVMQNPRHLVRRRGQEARLRCSPMKGHSHVYWYRQLPEEGLKFMVYLQKENIIDESGMPKERFSAEFPKEGPSILRIQQVVRGDSAAYFCASSAQKTGLDYGYTFGSGTRLTVV.

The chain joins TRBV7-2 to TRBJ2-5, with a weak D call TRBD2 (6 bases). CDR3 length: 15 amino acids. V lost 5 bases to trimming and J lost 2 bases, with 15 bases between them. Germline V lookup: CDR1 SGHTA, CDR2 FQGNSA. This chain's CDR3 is CASSPLGRRQETQYF. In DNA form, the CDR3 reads TGTGCCAGCAGCCCGCTGGGGAGGCGGCAAGAGACCCAGTACTTC.

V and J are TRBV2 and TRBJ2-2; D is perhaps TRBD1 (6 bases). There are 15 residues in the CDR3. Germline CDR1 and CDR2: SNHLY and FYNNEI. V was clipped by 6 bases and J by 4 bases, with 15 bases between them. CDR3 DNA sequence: TGTGCCAGCAGGGGACATCCTTCCCGCACCGGGGAGCTGTTTTTT. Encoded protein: CASRGHPSRTGELFF.

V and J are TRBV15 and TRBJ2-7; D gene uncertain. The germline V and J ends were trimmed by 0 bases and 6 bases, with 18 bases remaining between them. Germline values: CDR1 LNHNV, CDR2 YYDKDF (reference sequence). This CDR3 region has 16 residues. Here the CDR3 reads CATSRDITVQAAEQYF. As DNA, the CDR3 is TGTGCCACCAGCAGAGATATAACAGTACAAGCTGCCGAGCAGTACTTC.

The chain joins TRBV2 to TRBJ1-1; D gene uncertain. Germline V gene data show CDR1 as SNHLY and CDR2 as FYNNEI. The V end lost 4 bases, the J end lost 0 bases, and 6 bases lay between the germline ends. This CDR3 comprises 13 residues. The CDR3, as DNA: TGTGCCAGCAGTGTCAGTTTGAACACTGAAGCTTTCTTT. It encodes CASSVSLNTEAFF. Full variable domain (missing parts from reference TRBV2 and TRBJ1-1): EPEVTQTPSHQVTQMGQEVILRCVPISNHLYFYWYRQILGQKVEFLVSFYNNEISEKSEIFDDQFSVERPDGSNFTLKIRSTKLEDSAMYFCASSVSLNTEAFFGQGTRLTVV.

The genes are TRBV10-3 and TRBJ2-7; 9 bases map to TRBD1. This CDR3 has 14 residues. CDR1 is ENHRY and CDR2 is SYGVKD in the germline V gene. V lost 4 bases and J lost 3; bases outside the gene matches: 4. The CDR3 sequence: CAISVGQGSYEQYF. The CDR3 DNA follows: TGTGCCATCAGTGTCGGACAGGGGAGCTACGAGCAGTACTTC.

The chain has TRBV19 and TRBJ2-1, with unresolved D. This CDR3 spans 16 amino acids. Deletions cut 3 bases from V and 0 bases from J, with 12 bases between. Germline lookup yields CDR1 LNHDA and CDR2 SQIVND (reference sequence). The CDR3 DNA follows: TGTGCCAGTAGTATGTTCGGCAGGAGCTCCTACAATGAGCAGTTCTTC. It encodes CASSMFGRSSYNEQFF.

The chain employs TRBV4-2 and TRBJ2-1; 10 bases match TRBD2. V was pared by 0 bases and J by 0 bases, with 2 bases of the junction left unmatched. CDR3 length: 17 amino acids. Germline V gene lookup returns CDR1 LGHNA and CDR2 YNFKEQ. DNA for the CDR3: TGTGCCAGCAGCCAAGATAGCGGGGGGTTCTCCTACAATGAGCAGTTCTTC. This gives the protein CASSQDSGGFSYNEQFF.

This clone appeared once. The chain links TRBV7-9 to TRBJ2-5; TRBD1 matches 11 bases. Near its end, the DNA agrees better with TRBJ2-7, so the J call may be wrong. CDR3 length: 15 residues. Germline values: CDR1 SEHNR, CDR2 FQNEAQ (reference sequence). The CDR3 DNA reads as TGTGCCAGCAGCTTAGTTGGGACAGGGGGCTACGAGCAGTACTTC. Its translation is CASSLVGTGGYEQYF.

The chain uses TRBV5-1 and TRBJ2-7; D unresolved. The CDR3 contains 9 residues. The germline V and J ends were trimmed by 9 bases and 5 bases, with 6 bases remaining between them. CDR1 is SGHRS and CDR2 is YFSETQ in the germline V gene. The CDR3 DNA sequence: TGCGCCACTCTTGACGAGCAGTACTTC. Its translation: CATLDEQYF.